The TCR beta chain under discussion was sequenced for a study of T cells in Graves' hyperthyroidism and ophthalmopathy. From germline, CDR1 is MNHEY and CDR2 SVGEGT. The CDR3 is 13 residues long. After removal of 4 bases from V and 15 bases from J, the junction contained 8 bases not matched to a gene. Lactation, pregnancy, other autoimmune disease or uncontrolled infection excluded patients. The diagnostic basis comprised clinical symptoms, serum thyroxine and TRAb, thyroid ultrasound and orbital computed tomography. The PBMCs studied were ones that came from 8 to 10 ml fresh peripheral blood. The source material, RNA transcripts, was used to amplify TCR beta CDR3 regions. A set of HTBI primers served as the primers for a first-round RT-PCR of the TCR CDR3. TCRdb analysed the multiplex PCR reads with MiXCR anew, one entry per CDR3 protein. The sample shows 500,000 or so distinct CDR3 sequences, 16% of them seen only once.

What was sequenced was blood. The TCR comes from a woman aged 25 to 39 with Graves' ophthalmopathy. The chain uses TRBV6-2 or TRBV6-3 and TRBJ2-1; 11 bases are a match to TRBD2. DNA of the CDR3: TGTGCCAGCAGTTTGGGACTAGCGGAGCGGCTGTTCTTC. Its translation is CASSLGLAERLFF.